This T cell receptor beta chain was recovered during a study of cytomegalovirus exposure and HLA in healthy donors. The study's findings and limits: It was reportedly the case that the classifier diagnosed cytomegalovirus status with high specificity and sensitivity.

A multiplex PCR was run with 60 Vbeta primers and 13 Jbeta primers. Profiled with immunoSEQ multiplex PCR; TCRdb holds only in-frame clones, not every one. The sample gives fewer than 140,000 clones, roughly four fifths of which show up once; 1.5% to 2% is in the top ten. Germline V CDR1 and CDR2: LGHNA, YNFKEQ. V lost 1 base, J lost 0 bases, and 13 bases lay in between. CDR3 length equals 16 residues. In the case of this clone: Antigen unknown.

Sequenced input: PBMCs. The chain is built from TRBV4-2 and TRBJ2-7, with D possibly matching TRBD1 (5 bases). The clonotype originates from a man aged 50-59 years in good health and CMV-seronegative. The DNA of the CDR3 is TGTGCCAGCAGCCAAGGACAGTATTCTAGCTCCTACGAGCAGTACTTC. Translated, it gives CASSQGQYSSSYEQYF.